This note documents a single T cell receptor beta chain sequence. In this sample, this clone turned up a few times. Its antigen has not been determined. Per-nucleotide qualities are absent, and no much larger clonotype sits a single base away. The V end loses 7 bases and the J end loses 2 bases, and a stretch of 9 bases separates them. CDR1 and CDR2 are read off the germline V gene as WSHSY and SAAADI. Counted from cysteine to phenylalanine, this CDR3 has 12 amino acids. Left in the record is the CDR3 DNA by itself, 36 bases read in frame from the first base. The cohort was made up of hundreds of healthy bone marrow donors. At the time of sampling, every cohort member was nominally healthy, though immune exposures that went unrecorded were likely present. The donor tested CMV seronegative and was one of the 352 seronegative cohort members. A peripheral blood sample was collected from each donor, and TCR beta sequencing was performed on peripheral blood mononuclear cells. Genomic DNA was extracted from the blood cell samples with the Qiagen DNeasy Blood Extraction Kit.

The data belong to a study of cytomegalovirus exposure and HLA in healthy donors (dated by TCRdb to 2016 to 2017). Background for the entire study: In an earlier analysis of several hundred of the donors, around 290 Gb of sequence data and approximately 120 million unique TCR beta sequences from roughly 180 million T cells were reported. An early release covering approximately 600 HLA-typed donors comprised around 300 gigabases of sequencing data and around 80 million unique TCR sequences. Among the roughly 410 genotyped donors, around 81% belonged to the genetic ancestry cluster associated with self-reported Caucasian donors. The aim of the study was to test whether cataloging public T cell receptors could identify signatures of past pathogen exposure. The study profiled the T cell repertoires of hundreds of subjects by immunosequencing and related them to cytomegalovirus serostatus. Besides the first cohort of roughly 700 subjects, a separate validation cohort made up of roughly 120 different subjects was used. The study combined high-throughput TCR immunosequencing, statistical association of individual TCRs with disease status, and machine learning to predict cytomegalovirus infection status. To study patterns of TCR occurrence, a later analysis re-analyzed previously published TCR beta repertoires from more than 550 donors and added high-resolution HLA genotyping. Rather than using new phenotypic data, the later analysis identified candidate immune exposures from TCR beta sequences and from how often those sequences occurred across donors. To decide whether each TCR beta V gene segment behaved as functional or pseudogenic, an earlier analysis of some 570 of the donors relied on high-throughput TCR beta sequencing. Donor age, sex, ethnicity and CMV serostatus were compiled alongside the repertoire data. In a later genetic analysis, genome-wide SNP genotypes for about 55% of the 666 donors were used, and that subset was treated as a discovery cohort. All discovery cohort repertoires had been generated on a single sequencing platform. Class I and class II HLA loci were covered by the typing at four-digit resolution. The number of typed donors differed by locus: about 620-630 for A, B, C, DRB1 and DQB1; approximately 520 for DQA1; some 610 for DPA1; and some 430 for DPB1. Roughly 5 DR-DQ haplotypes were handled as single units for association and clustering because linkage in the cohort was strong. On average, about 200,000 unique TCR beta nucleotide sequences were sequenced per donor among 398 genotyped donors of the cohort, with around 19% of those sequences being non-productive.

Beyond this particular receptor, the publication reports: According to a later analysis, most CMV-associated TCR beta chains appeared to be HLA-restricted, and the HLA associations seemed to be driven largely by CMV exposure. Only TCR beta chains were sequenced in this cohort, and the absence of alpha or paired-chain data limited detectable features. The only immune exposure information available for the cohort was CMV serostatus. While some public TCRs were present in many individuals, most TCR sequences turned up only very rarely across donors. Broadly in line with IMGT annotations, most TCR beta V segments showed up in productive rearrangements about 87% or about 30% of the time in an earlier analysis of around 550 of the donors. Some 15 rarely observed V segments, including chromosome 9 orphons, were excluded from the earlier analysis of a few hundred of the donors because counts were too low. Some IMGT-functional V segments, including TRBV6-2 and TRBV6-3, could not be distinguished by the 87-base-pair reads and were therefore excluded. The authors suggested that the approach could potentially be extended to other disease states and immunological phenotypes. In a later analysis, several top co-occurrence clusters were reported to appear linked to parvovirus B19, influenza, CMV and Epstein-Barr virus. In both the original and validation cohorts, the classifier was reported to diagnose cytomegalovirus status with high specificity and sensitivity. A cluster of highly shared sequence variants was judged likely to represent a technical artifact of the sequencing pipeline. Assigning TCR associations to individual alleles was difficult when HLA alleles, especially DR and DQ, strongly co-occurred. In a later analysis, HLA-associated TCR beta chains showed more clonal expansion and lower generation probabilities than non-associated chains that were equally common. A few of the identified cytomegalovirus-associated TCR beta chains were confirmed in vitro to be specific for cytomegalovirus antigens. A further reported finding was that TCR beta sequences accurately predicted the HLA-A and HLA-B alleles for most subjects in the first cohort. HLA typing was unavailable for some donors at each locus, so association tests used only the typed subset. In a later genetic analysis, a missense DCLRE1C variant was associated with V-gene and J-gene trimming of TCR beta chains, and the association was replicated in an independent cohort. Compared with the roughly 670-donor mean, donors in an Asian-associated ancestry cluster had fewer N-insertions in productive TCRs, according to a later genetic analysis. Correlated functional status among segregating V segments might reflect linkage disequilibrium, but an unknown experimental factor could not be ruled out. In a later analysis, 15,000 to 20,000 TCR beta sequences were associated with specific HLA alleles at a false discovery rate of 0.05. The study gave a list of 150 to 200 TCR beta chains associated with cytomegalovirus. In a later analysis, the rate of TCR association differed among HLA loci, with DRB1 alleles having the most associated TCRs and HLA-C alleles having the fewest. Roughly uniform sequencing depth across donors was assumed in presence/absence analyses, although this assumption may not hold.

Libraries were prepared through the immunoSEQ multiplex PCR assay. The multiplex PCR relied on a mix of 60 forward primers for TCR Vbeta segments and 13 reverse primers for TCR Jbeta segments. Amplification of the CDR3 region of rearranged TCR beta genes was performed with a multiplex PCR assay on genomic DNA. Amplified TCR beta libraries were sequenced as 87-base-pair reads on the Illumina HiSeq System. The authors processed their data as follows. A later analysis tallied 75 million to 95 million unique TCR beta chains across the 666 repertoires, and some 10 million of those chains were shared by two or more donors. Raw reads were error-corrected and collapsed into unique sequences by a nearest-neighbor algorithm in which closely related sequences were merged to remove PCR and sequencing errors. Alignment of CDR3 sequences to IMGT reference sequences was used to assign V, D and J gene segments. Each retained sequence needed at least a six-nucleotide match to both a V gene segment and a J gene segment. Rearrangements were classified as productive when the CDR3 lacked stop codons and remained in frame with V and J, and all other rearrangements were classified as non-productive. CDR3 was defined according to IMGT convention as the region running from the second conserved V-encoded cysteine to the conserved J-encoded phenylalanine. In an earlier analysis of 550 to 650 of the donors, sequences lacking an unambiguous match to a single V gene segment were excluded. An earlier analysis of a few hundred of the donors classified V segments as functional when productive rearrangements were above 56.7% and as segregating when the standard deviation between donors was above 5%. A statistical classification framework was built to diagnose cytomegalovirus status from the catalog of TCR beta chain sequences. A later analysis assigned V and J genes by comparing TCR nucleotide sequences with IMGT/GENE-DB human TR gene sequences. The TCRdist pipeline was used in a later analysis to assign CDR3 sequences and most-parsimonious VDJ recombination scenarios. In a later analysis, each TCR beta chain was defined by its CDR3 amino acid sequence together with its V-gene family, and reads lacking a unique V-gene family were excluded. As a way to deal with suspected cross-contamination and a sequencing artifact, a later analysis dropped hundreds of nucleotide sequences that were highly shared and had low generation probability. A later analysis calculated a clonal expansion index for each public chain from normalized within-repertoire ranks of inferred template counts. In a later analysis, generation probabilities were computed with a VDJ recombination model fitted to out-of-frame rearrangements, and the resulting probabilities were checked against IGoR. A later analysis scored TCR-TCR, TCR-HLA and TCR-CMV co-occurrence with hypergeometric tests, applying a repertoire-size bias correction to TCR pairs. A later analysis estimated false discovery rates by permuting HLA or CMV assignments 20 times. In a later analysis, co-occurring TCRs were grouped with DBSCAN, and TCRdist sequence similarity was added when clustering was performed within HLA-allele-positive subsets. For co-occurrence clustering, repertoires with fewer than 30,000 or more than 120,000 public chains were excluded, along with a handful of repertoires with anomalous nucleotide sharing. Drawn from immuneACCESS, this table holds only the in-frame rearrangements with V and J called that TCRdb kept. Clones are partly lost; checked studies trace under half to an unresolved V gene and leave the rest unexplained. V and J calls and clone size come straight from that table; D and trimming were deduced from the DNA. The sample data list 110,000 to 150,000 clones, and about three quarters of these were observed just once. The ten largest account for 3.5% to 5% of the sample.

The source is a male donor in good health and CMV-seronegative. Material: PBMCs. The sequence joins TRBV10-2 to TRBJ2-7, with the D gene too uncertain to name. The CDR3 region reads CASTGDAYEQYF. The sequence in DNA is TGCGCCAGCACCGGAGATGCCTACGAGCAGTACTTC.